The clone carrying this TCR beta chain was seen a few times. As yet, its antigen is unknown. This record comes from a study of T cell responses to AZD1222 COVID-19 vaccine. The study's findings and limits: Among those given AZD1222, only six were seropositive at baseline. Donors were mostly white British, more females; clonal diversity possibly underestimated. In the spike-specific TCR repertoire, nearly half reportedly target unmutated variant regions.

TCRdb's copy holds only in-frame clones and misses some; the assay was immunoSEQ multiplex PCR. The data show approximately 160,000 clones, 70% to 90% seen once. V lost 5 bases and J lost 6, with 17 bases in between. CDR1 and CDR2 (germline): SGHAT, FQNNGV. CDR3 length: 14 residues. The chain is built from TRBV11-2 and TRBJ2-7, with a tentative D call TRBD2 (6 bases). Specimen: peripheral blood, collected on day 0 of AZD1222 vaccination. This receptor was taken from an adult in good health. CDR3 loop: CASSPRGRSPEQYF. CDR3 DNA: TGTGCCAGCAGCCCGCGAGGGAGGAGCCCCGAGCAGTACTTC. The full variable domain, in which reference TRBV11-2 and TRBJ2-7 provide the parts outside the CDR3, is EAGVAQSPRYKIIEKRQSVAFWCNPISGHATLYWYQQILGQGPKLLIQFQNNGVVDDSQLPKDRFSAERLKGVDSTLKIQPAKLEDSAVYLCASSPRGRSPEQYFGPGTRLTVT.